The rows below give T cell receptor beta chains drawn from one sample of a study of Graves' ophthalmopathy and Graves' hyperthyroidism. TCRdb fed the multiplex PCR reads into MiXCR, producing one record per CDR3 protein. The data hold about 370,000 distinct CDR3 sequences, with about a sixth observed a single time. Source material: peripheral blood. These receptors originate from an adult woman with stable Graves' hyperthyroidism. CDR3s include the opening cysteine and the closing phenylalanine or tryptophan. Each record gives: V gene, clone size, J gene, D gene, CDR3 DNA, CDR3 protein. The D gene is left open where the match is weak. Part of the rows lack a size; the others show once, few, many or a class for expanded clones.

>TRBV20-1|many|TRBJ1-6|NA
TGCAGTGCTAGCGGGGAGGGAAGTATAGGGAATTCACCCCTCCACTTT
CSASGEGSIGNSPLHF
>TRBV12-3/TRBV12-4|many|TRBJ1-2|NA
TGTGCCAGCAGTTTCCCCACAAAGGGTGGAAACTATGGCTACACCTTC
CASSFPTKGGNYGYTF
>TRBV6-1|many|TRBJ1-5|NA
TGTGCCAGCAGTACAGACAGGTATATTCAGCCCCAGCATTTT
CASSTDRYIQPQHF
>TRBV27|many|TRBJ2-2|TRBD1
TGTGCCAGCAGTCCATCGGACAGGGATAACACCGGGGAGCTGTTTTTT
CASSPSDRDNTGELFF
>TRBV18|many|TRBJ2-2|TRBD1
TGTGCCAGCTCACCTGGACAGGGGGACACCGGGGAGCTGTTTTTT
CASSPGQGDTGELFF
>TRBV7-3|many|TRBJ1-1|TRBD1
TGTGCCAGCAGCCCCAGTACAGGGGGGAACACTGAAGCTTTCTTT
CASSPSTGGNTEAFF
>TRBV2|many|TRBJ2-7|TRBD2
TGTGCCACCAAACTGACTAGCGGGAGTGACGAGCAGTACTTC
CATKLTSGSDEQYF
>TRBV11-2|many|TRBJ1-6|NA
TGTGCCAGCGTTGGGGAAGGATATTCACCCCTCCACTTT
CASVGEGYSPLHF
>TRBV7-2|many|TRBJ1-2|NA
TGTGCCAGCAGCTTTCAGGGGAGTTCGGCAAGCTATGGCTACACCTTC
CASSFQGSSASYGYTF
>TRBV27|NA|TRBJ2-7|NA
TGTGCCAGCAGTAAAACTACCAGGGGGGTCGAGCAGTACTTC
CASSKTTRGVEQYF
>TRBV5-1|NA|TRBJ1-6|TRBD1
TGCGCCAGCAGCCCATGGACAGGAAAGAATTCACCCCTCCACTTT
CASSPWTGKNSPLHF
>TRBV6-1|many|TRBJ1-5|TRBD1
TGTGCCAGCGGCGACAGGGTGGCTCAGCCCCAGCATTTT
CASGDRVAQPQHF
>TRBV30|many|TRBJ2-7|NA
TGTGCCTGGAGGGACGGGGTTAACGACAGGCAGTACTTC
CAWRDGVNDRQYF
>TRBV11-2|many|TRBJ2-5|TRBD2
TGTGCCAGCAGCCCTACGACTAGCATGGGCGCAGAGACCCAGTACTTC
CASSPTTSMGAETQYF
>TRBV28|NA|TRBJ1-2|NA
TGTGCCAGCAGGGGGGGCAGCAAAAACTATGGCTACGCCTTC
CASRGGSKNYGYAF
>TRBV12-3/TRBV12-4|many|TRBJ1-2|TRBD1
TGTGCCAGCAGTTTAACCCGGGACAGTGGCTACACCTTC
CASSLTRDSGYTF
>TRBV28|many|TRBJ2-7|TRBD1
TGTGCCAGCAGTTTACCGGACAGGGCATACGAGCAGTACTTC
CASSLPDRAYEQYF
>TRBV20-1|many|TRBJ2-5|TRBD1
TGCAGTGCTAGAGCCGGACAGGGCCTCCCCATCCAAGAGACCCAGTACTTC
CSARAGQGLPIQETQYF
>TRBV19|NA|TRBJ2-2|TRBD1
TGTGCCAGTAGTAGATCCGGGACAGGTAGAACCGGGGAGCTGTTTTTT
CASSRSGTGRTGELFF
>TRBV4-1|many|TRBJ1-1|NA
TGCGCCAGCAGCCAGGCCTCAGGGATGAACACTGAAGCTTTCTTT
CASSQASGMNTEAFF
>TRBV6-5|many|TRBJ2-7|TRBD2
TGTGCCAGCAGTTACTCCGGACTAGCGGATTACGAGCAGTACTTC
CASSYSGLADYEQYF
>TRBV7-2|many|TRBJ1-2|NA
TGTGCCAGCAGCTTAACACAGGGAGCTAATGGCTACACCTTC
CASSLTQGANGYTF
>TRBV14|many|TRBJ2-5|TRBD1
TGTGCCAGCAGCCTTCCCTCTCCGGGACAGCAAGAGACCCAGTACTTC
CASSLPSPGQQETQYF
>TRBV24-1|many|TRBJ2-7|NA
TGTGCCACCAGCTCCGGTACGGGTGATAGCGAGCAGTACTTC
CATSSGTGDSEQYF
>TRBV20-1|many|TRBJ2-2|TRBD1
TGCAGTGCTAAGCTGGGACAGGGGGGGACCGGGGAGCTGTTTTTT
CSAKLGQGGTGELFF
>TRBV18|NA|TRBJ1-1|TRBD1
TGTGCCAGCTACCGTCCCGGGACAGGTGAGGGGACTGAAGCTTTCTTT
CASYRPGTGEGTEAFF
>TRBV6-2/TRBV6-3|NA|TRBJ2-7|NA
TGTGCCAGCAGTTACTCCCCTGTCGTAGCGGTAGGACCCTACGATCAGTACTTC
CASSYSPVVAVGPYDQYF
>TRBV12-3/TRBV12-4|many|TRBJ1-2|TRBD1
TGTGCCAGCAGTTCGGACAGGCGCTCCATCTATGGCTACACCTTC
CASSSDRRSIYGYTF
>TRBV4-1|many|TRBJ2-7|NA
TGCGCCAGCAGCCTCGGACAGACCGATGACGAGCAGTACTTC
CASSLGQTDDEQYF
>TRBV6-1|many|TRBJ1-2|NA
TGTGCCAGCAGTGAAATGGCAGGAAACTATGGCTACACCTTC
CASSEMAGNYGYTF
>TRBV24-1|many|TRBJ1-1|TRBD1
TGTGCCACCAGGGGGACAGATCAGATGAACACTGAAGCTTTCTTT
CATRGTDQMNTEAFF
>TRBV28|many|TRBJ1-5|TRBD1
TGTGCCAGCAGACGTACGGACAGGGATTCCTCGGCCCAGCATTTT
CASRRTDRDSSAQHF
>TRBV3-1|NA|TRBJ2-6|NA
TGTGCCAGCAGCCAAGAGGGGACCTCGGCCAACGTCCTGACTTTC
CASSQEGTSANVLTF
>TRBV20-1|many|TRBJ2-5|TRBD1
TGCAGTGCTACGAGGACAGGGGCAGAGACCCAGTACTTC
CSATRTGAETQYF
>TRBV5-1|NA|TRBJ1-2|NA
TGCGCCAGCAGCTTGGATGGGGGGAACTATGGCTACACCTTC
CASSLDGGNYGYTF
>TRBV5-1|many|TRBJ1-2|NA
TGCGCCAGCAGCTTAGAAAGCCTTACCTATGGCTACACCTTC
CASSLESLTYGYTF
>TRBV12-5|few|TRBJ1-3|NA
TGTGCTAACCCCCCTGGAAACACCATATATTTT
CANPPGNTIYF
>TRBV27|many|TRBJ1-1|NA
TGTGCCAGCAGTTTAGTGGCGGGCACTGAAGCTTTCTTT
CASSLVAGTEAFF
>TRBV20-1|many|TRBJ2-5|NA
TGCAGTGCTACACCCTACCGGCTAGGCGGGGAGACCCAGTACTTC
CSATPYRLGGETQYF
>TRBV10-3|many|TRBJ1-1|TRBD1
TGTGCCATCAGCCGACAGGGGGCGGGTAACACTGAAGCTTTCTTT
CAISRQGAGNTEAFF
>TRBV6-5|many|TRBJ2-7|NA
TGTGCCAGCAGTTACGGTGCCCCCTACGAGCAGTACTTC
CASSYGAPYEQYF
>TRBV12-3/TRBV12-4|many|TRBJ2-5|NA
TGTGCCAGCAGTTCCAGTCTGGGAGAGACCCAGTACTTC
CASSSSLGETQYF